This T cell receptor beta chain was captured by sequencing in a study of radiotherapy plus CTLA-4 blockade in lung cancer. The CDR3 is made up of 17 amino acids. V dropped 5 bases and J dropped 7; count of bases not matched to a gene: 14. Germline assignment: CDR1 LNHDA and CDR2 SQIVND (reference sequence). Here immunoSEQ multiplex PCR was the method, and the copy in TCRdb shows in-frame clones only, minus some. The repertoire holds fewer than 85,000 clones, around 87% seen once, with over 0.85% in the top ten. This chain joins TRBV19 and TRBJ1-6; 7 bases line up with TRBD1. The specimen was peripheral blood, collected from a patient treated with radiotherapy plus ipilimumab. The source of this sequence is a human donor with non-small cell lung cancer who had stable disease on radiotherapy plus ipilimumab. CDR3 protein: CASSPRQGPAQNSPLHF. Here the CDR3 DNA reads TGTGCCAGTAGTCCGAGACAGGGTCCGGCGCAAAATTCACCCCTCCACTTT. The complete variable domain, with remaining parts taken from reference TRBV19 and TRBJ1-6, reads DGGITQSPKYLFRKEGQNVTLSCEQNLNHDAMYWYRQDPGQGLRLIYYSQIVNDFQKGDIAEGYSVSREKKESFPLTVTSAQKNPTAFYLCASSPRQGPAQNSPLHFGNGTRLTVT.